This TCR beta chain was identified during a study of blood T cell repertoires in COVID-19. Across the study: Researchers got acute and convalescent COVID-19 samples from the United States, Italy and Spain. PBMCs, B-cell-depleted T cells, or T cells provided the cDNA or gDNA that made up the material.

This clone was detected only once. The germline V gene has CDR1 SGHNT and CDR2 YYREEE (reference sequence). The V and J ends lost 0 bases and 5 bases respectively, with 8 bases between them. The CDR3 contains 13 residues. In the original analysis: Nucleated cell counts were estimated from reference gene primer amplification. Generated by immunoSEQ multiplex PCR, the TCRdb table keeps only in-frame clones and is missing some. V and J calls and clone size are as listed in that table; D and trimming were resolved from the DNA. The table lists 200,000 to 250,000 clones, roughly 85% of them singletons. Sequenced material: peripheral blood. V gene TRBV5-4 combines with J gene TRBJ1-2; D is ambiguous. This receptor was taken from a woman older than 75 with acute or convalescent COVID-19. The CDR3 nucleotides are TGTGCCAGCAGCTTGGGGCCAGTTTATGGCTACACCTTC. It specifies CASSLGPVYGYTF.